The clone carrying this T cell receptor beta chain has ten or more counts. The germline V gene has CDR1 MNHNS and CDR2 SASEGT. V shed 6 bases and J shed 2 bases, with 10 bases lying between them. The CDR3 extends over 13 amino acids. The data belong to a study of regulatory T cells in long-lasting Graves disease. CDR3 regions were amplified by Arm-PCR using iRepertoire HTBI primers to build TCR beta libraries. TCRdb fed the multiplex PCR reads into MiXCR, producing one record per CDR3 protein. The data contain 300,000 to 400,000 distinct CDR3 sequences, roughly a sixth of them singletons. Documented time point: newly diagnosed GD, antithyroid drugs for less than 3 months. RNA from PBMCs was the source of the TCR library. The sample also formed part of further work on T cells in Graves' hyperthyroidism and ophthalmopathy.

The receptor's source is a man aged 40-55 years with Graves disease. The input for sequencing was peripheral blood mononuclear cells (PBMCs), taken at new diagnosis, from a patient treated with antithyroid drugs. The chain combines TRBV6-1 with TRBJ2-5; D is perhaps TRBD2 (5 bases). CDR3 sequence: CASRDGGQETQYF. Here the CDR3 DNA reads TGTGCCAGCAGGGACGGAGGACAAGAGACCCAGTACTTC.